Many counts were recorded for the clone carrying this TCR beta chain. Its antigen is as yet unknown. The entry originates in a study of early T cells in non-severe SARS-CoV-2 infection. Study-level background: Sequencing of bulk RNA from unsorted whole blood was done, without chain pairing.

The CDR3 extends over 14 amino acids. The germline V and J ends were trimmed by 0 bases and 2 bases, with 8 bases remaining between them. The germline V gene has CDR1 MNHNY and CDR2 SVGAGI (reference sequence). The study's findings and limits: Matching with VDJdb favored anti-spike CD8 responses (missing private and CD4 specificities).

Molecules of cDNA were individually given unique molecular identifiers that were attached to them. Each CDR3 protein is one row after TCRdb ran MiXCR on the 5' RACE reads. The sample has approximately 84,000 distinct CDR3 sequences, around 14% seen once. The clonotype originates from an adult who was a healthcare worker with PCR-confirmed SARS-CoV-2 infection or an uninfected control (not recorded which). The sequencing input was whole blood. The genes are TRBV6-6 and TRBJ2-7; D remains unclear. This CDR3 reads CASSYSDGAYEQYF. DNA for the CDR3: TGTGCCAGCAGTTACTCGGACGGTGCCTACGAGCAGTACTTC.